This T cell receptor (beta chain) was found in a study of T cells after yellow fever vaccination. About the study: Any fraction with a low cell number was prepared using SMART-Seq v4 Ultra Low Input.

Germline CDR1 LGHNA, CDR2 YNFKEQ. V lost 1 base and J lost 4; bases outside the gene matches: 6. The CDR3 consists of 15 residues. There are many counts of this clonotype. Its antigen is not known. TCRdb called the 5' RACE reads again in MiXCR, with one record for every CDR3 protein. The repertoire holds some 250,000 distinct CDR3 sequences, about 3.5% seen once, with roughly a fifth in the top ten. Findings of the study overall: The study noted that FACS-sorted repertoires could contain abundant clonotypes contaminating from the bulk population.

Specimen: PBMCs, collected 15 days after the yellow fever booster vaccination. This TCR came from a man between 18 and 35 years old who received the YFV17D yellow fever vaccine. The chain couples TRBV4-2 to TRBJ1-2; 7 positions agree with TRBD1. For the CDR3, the DNA is TGTGCCAGCAGCCAAGCCTTACAGGGGCCCTATGGCTACACCTTC. Its translation: CASSQALQGPYGYTF.